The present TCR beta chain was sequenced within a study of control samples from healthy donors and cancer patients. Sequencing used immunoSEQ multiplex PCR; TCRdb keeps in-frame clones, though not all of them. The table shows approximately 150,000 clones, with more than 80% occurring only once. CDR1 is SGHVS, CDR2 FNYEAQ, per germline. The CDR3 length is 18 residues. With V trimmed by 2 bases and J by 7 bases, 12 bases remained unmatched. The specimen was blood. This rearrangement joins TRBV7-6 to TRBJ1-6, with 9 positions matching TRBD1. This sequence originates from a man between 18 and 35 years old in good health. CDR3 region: CASSLMVPGQGLNSPLHF. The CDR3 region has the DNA TGTGCCAGCAGCTTAATGGTCCCGGGACAGGGTTTGAATTCACCCCTCCACTTT.